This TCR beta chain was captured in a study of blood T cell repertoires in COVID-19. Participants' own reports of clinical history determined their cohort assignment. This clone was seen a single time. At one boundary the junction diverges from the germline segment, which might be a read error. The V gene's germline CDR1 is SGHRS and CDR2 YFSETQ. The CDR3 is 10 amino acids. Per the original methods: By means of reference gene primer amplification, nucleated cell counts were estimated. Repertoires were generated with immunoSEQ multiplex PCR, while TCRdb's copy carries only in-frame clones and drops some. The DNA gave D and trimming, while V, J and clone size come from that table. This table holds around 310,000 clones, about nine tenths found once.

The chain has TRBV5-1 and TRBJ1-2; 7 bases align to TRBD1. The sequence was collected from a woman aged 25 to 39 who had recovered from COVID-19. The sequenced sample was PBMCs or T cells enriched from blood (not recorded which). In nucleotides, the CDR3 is TGCGCCAGCAGCTCTAGAATGACAGGGTTC. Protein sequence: CASSSRMTGF. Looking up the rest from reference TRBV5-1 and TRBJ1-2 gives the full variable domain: KAGVTQTPRYLIKTRGQQVTLSCSPISGHRSVSWYQQTPGQGLQFLFEYFSETQRNKGNFPGRFSGRQFSNSRSEMNVSTLELGDSALYLCASSSRMTGFGSGTRLTVV.